This T cell receptor beta chain was captured in a study of shared clonotypes between healthy human individuals. The CDR3 spans 13 residues. The germline gives CDR1 SEHNR, CDR2 FQNEAQ (reference sequence). V shed 2 bases and J shed 2 bases, with 7 bases lying between them. In the study's own analysis: ImmunoSEQ sequences covered only the junction and lacked quality scores; filtering therefore differed. Assay: immunoSEQ multiplex PCR; the TCRdb copy retains only in-frame clones and omits some. V and J calls and clone size come straight from that table; D and trimming were deduced from the DNA. Seen here are around 330,000 clones, under 80% observed once, and the top ten hold over 9%.

This TCR came from a man younger than 45 in good health. The sequencing sample was made of memory CD4+ T cells sorted from blood. This sample's subset: CD45RA-negative fraction. The chain is built from TRBV7-9 and TRBJ2-7; D gene uncertain. The CDR3 nucleotides read TGTGCCAGCAGCTTATCTGGGGCCTACGAGCAGTACTTC. It encodes CASSLSGAYEQYF.